This T cell receptor beta chain was retrieved from a study of T cell changes during pregnancy in multiple sclerosis. TCRdb keeps only in-frame clones here, not all; method: immunoSEQ multiplex PCR. Of around 70,000 clones in the sample, roughly nine tenths are singletons; the top ten hold roughly 2%. This CDR3 region has 18 residues. Germline CDR1 and CDR2: SGHVS and FQNEAQ. J lost 6 bases, V lost 2 bases, and 17 bases had no gene match. The sample in question was peripheral blood, obtained in the second trimester of pregnancy. The sequence was obtained from a female donor in good health, enrolled as a control in a pregnancy study. J is TRBJ2-7 and V is TRBV7-8; the match to TRBD2 covers 9 bases. In nucleotides, the CDR3 is TGTGCCAGCAGCTTACGGGTTAGGTCTCGCGGGGGGGCATCCGAGCAGTACTTC. Protein: CASSLRVRSRGGASEQYF.